This TCR beta chain was captured in a study of OX40 agonist ivuxolimab in advanced cancers. Study-level background: Participants averaged about 60 years of age (range roughly 23 to 90) and were approximately 81% male.

Clones were sequenced by immunoSEQ multiplex PCR, and TCRdb holds only the in-frame ones, with some missing. The sample carries 70,000 to 95,000 clones, 75% to 90% recorded once. CDR1 is SGHDT and CDR2 is YYEEEE in the germline V gene. The V end was cut by 1 base, the J end by 2 bases, with 5 bases between. This CDR3 has 13 amino acids. Regarding this clone: Its antigen is still unknown.

General study points: Normalized expansion of T-cell clones was also low for some nonresponders. On average, CD8+ T cells showed a greater number of expanded clones than CD4+.

This chain connects TRBV5-6 to TRBJ2-3; no firm D call. This sequence originates from an adult with an advanced solid tumor such as melanoma, head and neck, liver or kidney cancer. The sequencing used CD4+ or CD8+ T cells sorted from blood, collected in a trial of the OX40 agonist ivuxolimab. CDR3 nucleotide sequence: TGTGCCAGCAGCTTGCCCGCCACAGATACGCAGTATTTT. Amino acid sequence: CASSLPATDTQYF.